What follows is one T cell receptor (beta chain) and its context. Its cognate antigen has yet to be identified. Base qualities are not provided; no much larger clone lies one nucleotide away. This entry is derived from a study of cytomegalovirus exposure and HLA in healthy donors (dated by TCRdb to between 2016 and 2019). Looking at the study overall: In an earlier analysis of 587 of the donors, about 260 Gb of sequence data and 90 million to 120 million unique TCR beta sequences from about 179 million T cells were reported. To study patterns of TCR occurrence, a later analysis re-analyzed previously published TCR beta repertoires from 700 or so donors and added high-resolution HLA genotyping. Because of strong linkage in the cohort, roughly five DR-DQ haplotypes were treated as single units for association and clustering. An earlier analysis of around 640 of the donors used high-throughput TCR beta sequencing to judge whether each TCR beta V gene segment behaved as functional or pseudogenic. The study used immunosequencing to profile the T cell repertoires of several hundred subjects and linked those repertoires to cytomegalovirus serostatus. The aim of the study was to test whether cataloging public T cell receptors could identify signatures of past pathogen exposure. Along with the 666-subject first cohort, a separate validation cohort of around 120 different subjects was used. Alongside the repertoire data, information on donor age, sex, ethnicity and CMV serostatus was compiled. The study combined high-throughput TCR immunosequencing, statistical association of individual TCRs with disease status, and machine learning to predict cytomegalovirus infection status. HLA typing included class I and class II loci at four-digit resolution. Rather than using new phenotypic data, the later analysis identified candidate immune exposures from TCR beta sequences and from how often those sequences occurred across donors. Approximately 330 gigabases of sequencing data and around 80 million unique TCR sequences made up an early release that covered 500 to 650 HLA-typed donors. A later genetic analysis took genome-wide SNP genotypes for about 55% of the 666 donors and used that subset as a discovery cohort. Of the roughly 400 genotyped donors, 75% to 85% were placed in the genetic ancestry cluster associated with self-reported Caucasian donors. All discovery cohort repertoires had been generated using a single sequencing platform. Across roughly 420 genotyped donors of the cohort, an average of roughly 200,000 unique TCR beta nucleotide sequences per donor were sequenced, and roughly a sixth of those sequences were non-productive. The number of typed donors differed by locus: about 629-640 for A, B, C, DRB1 and DQB1; 500 to 550 for DQA1; over 600 for DPA1; and around 470 for DPB1. What the authors observed across the whole study: Because HLA typing was missing for some donors at each locus, association tests included only the typed subset. Immune exposure information for the cohort was limited to CMV serostatus. A total of 150 to 200 TCR beta chains were listed by the study as associated with cytomegalovirus. Sequencing depth was assumed to be roughly uniform across donors in the presence/absence analyses, though that assumption may not hold. According to the authors, the approach could potentially be generalized to other disease states and immunological phenotypes. In an earlier analysis of approximately 590 of the donors, most TCR beta V segments appeared in productive rearrangements about 87% or about 30% of the time, broadly matching IMGT annotations. In both the original and validation cohorts, the classifier was reported to diagnose cytomegalovirus status with high specificity and sensitivity. In vitro tests confirmed that a few of the cytomegalovirus-associated TCR beta chains recognize cytomegalovirus antigens. V-gene and J-gene trimming of TCR beta chains was associated with a missense DCLRE1C variant in a later genetic analysis, and the association was replicated in an independent cohort. Compared with the 666-donor mean, donors in an Asian-associated ancestry cluster had fewer N-insertions in productive TCRs, according to a later genetic analysis. In a later analysis, the rate of TCR association differed among HLA loci, with DRB1 alleles having the most associated TCRs and HLA-C alleles having the fewest. Seventeen rarely observed V segments, including chromosome 9 orphons, were excluded from the earlier analysis of about 500 of the donors because counts were too low. Specific HLA alleles were associated with over 15,000 TCR beta sequences at a false discovery rate of 0.05 in a later analysis. Because the 87-base-pair reads could not distinguish some IMGT-functional V segments, including TRBV6-2 and TRBV6-3, those segments were excluded. The sequencing pipeline was judged likely to have produced a cluster of highly shared sequence variants as a technical artifact. In a later analysis, most CMV-associated TCR beta chains were found to appear HLA-restricted, with HLA associations seemingly driven largely by CMV exposure. In a later analysis, HLA-associated TCR beta chains showed more clonal expansion and lower generation probabilities than non-associated chains that were equally common. The cohort was sequenced for TCR beta chains only, and without alpha or paired-chain data the features that could be detected were limited. Assigning TCR associations to individual alleles was difficult when HLA alleles, especially DR and DQ, strongly co-occurred. While some public TCRs were present in many individuals, most TCR sequences turned up only very rarely across donors. In a later analysis, several top co-occurrence clusters were reported to appear linked to parvovirus B19, influenza, CMV and Epstein-Barr virus. A further reported finding was that TCR beta sequences accurately predicted the HLA-A and HLA-B alleles for most subjects in the first cohort. Linkage disequilibrium might explain the correlated functional status among segregating V segments, but an unknown experimental factor could not be excluded.

In total, fewer than 750 healthy bone marrow donors made up the cohort. Cohort members were all nominally healthy when sampled, although unrecorded immune exposures were likely present. The donor was CMV seropositive and was included in the group of 290 or so seropositive cohort members. Every donor gave a peripheral blood sample, and the peripheral blood mononuclear cells from that sample were used for TCR beta sequencing. The Qiagen DNeasy Blood Extraction Kit was used to extract genomic DNA from the blood cell samples. The CDR3 numbers 14 residues from cysteine through phenylalanine. Only the CDR3 region is kept as DNA, spanning 42 bases read in frame from base 1. V is cut back by 7 bases and J by 2 bases, with 8 bases in the junction unmatched. CDR1 and CDR2 (MNHEY, SVGAGI) derive from the germline V gene. Libraries were constructed by the immunoSEQ multiplex PCR assay. The multiplex PCR relied on a mix of 60 forward primers for TCR Vbeta segments and 13 reverse primers for TCR Jbeta segments. The CDR3 region of rearranged TCR beta genes was amplified from genomic DNA by a multiplex PCR assay. Amplified TCR beta libraries were sequenced as 87-base-pair reads on the Illumina HiSeq System. In the paper's pipeline: A later analysis counted about 82 million unique TCR beta chains across the 550 to 750 repertoires, and approximately 11 million of these chains were shared by at least two donors. A nearest-neighbor algorithm error-corrected the raw reads and collapsed the reads into unique sequences, merging closely related sequences to remove PCR and sequencing errors. Alignment of CDR3 sequences to IMGT reference sequences was used to assign V, D and J gene segments. Each retained sequence needed at least a six-nucleotide match to both a V gene segment and a J gene segment. Rearrangements were classified as productive when the CDR3 lacked stop codons and remained in frame with V and J, and all other rearrangements were classified as non-productive. Following IMGT convention, CDR3 was defined as the stretch from the second conserved V-encoded cysteine up to the conserved J-encoded phenylalanine. Sequences without an unambiguous match to a single V gene segment were excluded from the earlier analysis of over 500 of the donors. An earlier analysis of fewer than 750 of the donors classified V segments as functional when productive rearrangements were above 56.7% and as segregating when the standard deviation between donors was above 5%. A statistical classification framework was developed to diagnose cytomegalovirus status using the catalog of TCR beta chain sequences. A later analysis assigned V and J genes by comparing TCR nucleotide sequences with IMGT/GENE-DB human TR gene sequences. A later analysis assigned CDR3 sequences and most-parsimonious VDJ recombination scenarios with the TCRdist pipeline. In a later analysis, each TCR beta chain was defined by its CDR3 amino acid sequence together with its V-gene family, and reads lacking a unique V-gene family were excluded. In a later analysis, fewer than 650 highly shared, low-generation-probability nucleotide sequences were removed to address suspected cross-contamination and a sequencing artifact. For each public chain, a later analysis derived a clonal expansion index from normalized ranks of inferred template counts within each repertoire. In a later analysis, generation probabilities were computed using a VDJ recombination model fitted to out-of-frame rearrangements, and the results were checked against IGoR. In a later analysis, TCR-TCR, TCR-HLA and TCR-CMV co-occurrence was scored with hypergeometric tests, and a repertoire-size bias correction was applied to TCR pairs. A later analysis estimated false discovery rates by permuting HLA or CMV assignments 20 times. A later analysis grouped co-occurring TCRs with DBSCAN, adding TCRdist sequence similarity when clustering within HLA-allele-positive subsets. Repertoires with fewer than 30,000 or more than 120,000 public chains, plus five repertoires with anomalous nucleotide sharing, were excluded from co-occurrence clustering. TCRdb took over this immuneACCESS table, retaining in-frame rearrangements with V and J assigned. Such tables are incomplete; in checked studies, under half of the missing clones stem from an unresolved V gene, and the remainder is unexplained. For V, J and clone size, that table is used; D and trimming come from the DNA. Within this sample are roughly 100,000 clones, with 79% of them counted one time only. The ten top clones hold approximately 4% of the sample.

This sequence was found in a man in his forties or fifties in good health and CMV-seropositive. The sequencing sample was made of PBMCs. The sequence joins TRBV6-5 to TRBJ2-7, and 7 junction bases match TRBD2. The CDR3 corresponds to CASTGASGTYEQYF. At the DNA level, the sequence is TGTGCCAGCACCGGTGCTAGCGGTACCTACGAGCAGTACTTC.